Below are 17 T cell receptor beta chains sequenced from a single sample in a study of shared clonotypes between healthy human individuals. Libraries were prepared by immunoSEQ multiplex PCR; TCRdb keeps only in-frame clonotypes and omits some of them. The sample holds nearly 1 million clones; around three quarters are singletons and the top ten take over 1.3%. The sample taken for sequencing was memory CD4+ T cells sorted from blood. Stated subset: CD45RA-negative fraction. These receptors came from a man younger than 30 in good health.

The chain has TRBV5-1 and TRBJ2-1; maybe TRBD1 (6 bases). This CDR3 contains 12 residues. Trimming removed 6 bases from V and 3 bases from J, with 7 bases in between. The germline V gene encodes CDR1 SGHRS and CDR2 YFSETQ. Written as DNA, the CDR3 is TGCGCCAGCACGGACAGCTACAATGAGCAGTTCTTC. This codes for CASTDSYNEQFF.

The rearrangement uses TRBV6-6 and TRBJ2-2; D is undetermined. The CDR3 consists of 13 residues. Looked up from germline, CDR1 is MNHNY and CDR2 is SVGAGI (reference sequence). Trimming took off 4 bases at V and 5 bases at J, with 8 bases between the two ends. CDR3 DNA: TGTGCCAGCAGTTCCCGGGCGACCGGGGAGCTGTTTTTT. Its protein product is CASSSRATGELFF.

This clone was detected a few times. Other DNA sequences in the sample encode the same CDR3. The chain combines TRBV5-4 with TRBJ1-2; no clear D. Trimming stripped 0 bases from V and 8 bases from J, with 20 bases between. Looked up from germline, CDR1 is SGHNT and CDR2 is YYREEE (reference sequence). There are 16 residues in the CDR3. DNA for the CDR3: TGTGCCAGCAGCTTGGAAATATCGTCCATGAATCAGGGCTACACCTTC. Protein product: CASSLEISSMNQGYTF.

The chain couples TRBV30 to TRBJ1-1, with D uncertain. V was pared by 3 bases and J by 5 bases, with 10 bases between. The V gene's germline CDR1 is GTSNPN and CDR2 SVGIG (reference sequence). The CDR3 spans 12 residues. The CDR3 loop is CAWRGTRTEAFF. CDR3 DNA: TGTGCCTGGAGGGGAACGAGAACTGAAGCTTTCTTT.

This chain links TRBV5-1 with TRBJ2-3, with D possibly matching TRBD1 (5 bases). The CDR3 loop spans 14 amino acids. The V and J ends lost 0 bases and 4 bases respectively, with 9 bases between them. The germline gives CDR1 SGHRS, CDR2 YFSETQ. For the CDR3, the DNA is TGCGCCAGCAGCTTGGCAGGGCTCCCAGATACGCAGTATTTT. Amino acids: CASSLAGLPDTQYF.

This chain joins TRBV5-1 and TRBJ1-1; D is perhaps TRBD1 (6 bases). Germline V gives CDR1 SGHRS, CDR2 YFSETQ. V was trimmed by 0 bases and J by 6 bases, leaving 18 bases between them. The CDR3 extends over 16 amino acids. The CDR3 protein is CASSLEGGRRSPEAFF. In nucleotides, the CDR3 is TGCGCCAGCAGCTTGGAGGGGGGCAGGAGGAGCCCTGAAGCTTTCTTT.

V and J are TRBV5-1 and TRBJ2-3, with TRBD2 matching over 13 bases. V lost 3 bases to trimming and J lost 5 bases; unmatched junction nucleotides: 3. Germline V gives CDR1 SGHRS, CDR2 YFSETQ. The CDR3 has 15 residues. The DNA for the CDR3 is TGCGCCAGCAGCTCGGGACTAGCGGGAATAGATACGCAGTATTTT. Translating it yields CASSSGLAGIDTQYF.

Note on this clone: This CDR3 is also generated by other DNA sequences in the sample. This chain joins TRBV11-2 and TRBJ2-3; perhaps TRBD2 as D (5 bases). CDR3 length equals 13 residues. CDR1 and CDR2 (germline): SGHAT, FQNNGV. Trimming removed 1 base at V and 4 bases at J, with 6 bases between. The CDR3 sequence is CASSLAGADTQYF. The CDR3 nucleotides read TGTGCCAGCAGCTTAGCCGGGGCAGATACGCAGTATTTT.

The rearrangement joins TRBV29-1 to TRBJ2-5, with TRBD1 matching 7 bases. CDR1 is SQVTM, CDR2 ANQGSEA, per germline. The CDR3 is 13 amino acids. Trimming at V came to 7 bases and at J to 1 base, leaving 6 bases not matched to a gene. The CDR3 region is CSGMTGSQETQYF. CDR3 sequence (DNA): TGCAGCGGCATGACAGGGTCCCAAGAGACCCAGTACTTC.

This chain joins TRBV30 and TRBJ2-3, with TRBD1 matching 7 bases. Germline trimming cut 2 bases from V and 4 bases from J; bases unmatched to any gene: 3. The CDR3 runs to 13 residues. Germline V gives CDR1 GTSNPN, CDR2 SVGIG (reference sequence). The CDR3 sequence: CAWSRGGADTQYF. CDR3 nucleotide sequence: TGTGCCTGGAGTCGAGGGGGCGCAGATACGCAGTATTTT.

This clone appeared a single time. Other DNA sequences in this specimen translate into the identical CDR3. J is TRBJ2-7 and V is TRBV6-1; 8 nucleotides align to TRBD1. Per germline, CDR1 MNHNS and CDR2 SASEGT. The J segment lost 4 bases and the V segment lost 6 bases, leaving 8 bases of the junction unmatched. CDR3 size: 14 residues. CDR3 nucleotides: TGTGCCAGCAGCCCCGGACAGGGCGGGTACGAGCAGTACTTC. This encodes CASSPGQGGYEQYF.

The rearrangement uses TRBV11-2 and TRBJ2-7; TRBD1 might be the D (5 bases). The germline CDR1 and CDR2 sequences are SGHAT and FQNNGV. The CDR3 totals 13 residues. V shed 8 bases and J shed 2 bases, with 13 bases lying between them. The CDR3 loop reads CASAKTAPYEQYF. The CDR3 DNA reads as TGTGCCAGCGCAAAGACAGCTCCCTACGAGCAGTACTTC.

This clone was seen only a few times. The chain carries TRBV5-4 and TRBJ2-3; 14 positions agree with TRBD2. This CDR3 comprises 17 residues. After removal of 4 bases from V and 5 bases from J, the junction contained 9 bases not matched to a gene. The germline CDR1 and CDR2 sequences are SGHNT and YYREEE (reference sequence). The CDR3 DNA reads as TGTGCCAGCAGCCTACTGACTAGCGGGAGGGCCTTAGATACGCAGTATTTT. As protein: CASSLLTSGRALDTQYF.

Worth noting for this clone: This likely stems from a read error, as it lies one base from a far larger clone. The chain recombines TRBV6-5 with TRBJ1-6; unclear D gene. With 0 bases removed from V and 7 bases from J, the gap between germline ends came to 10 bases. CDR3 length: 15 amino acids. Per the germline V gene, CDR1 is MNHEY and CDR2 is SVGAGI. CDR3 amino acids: CASSYSRQRNSPLHF. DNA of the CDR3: TGTGCCAGCAGTTACTCGCGTCAGAGAAATTCACCCCTCCACTTT.

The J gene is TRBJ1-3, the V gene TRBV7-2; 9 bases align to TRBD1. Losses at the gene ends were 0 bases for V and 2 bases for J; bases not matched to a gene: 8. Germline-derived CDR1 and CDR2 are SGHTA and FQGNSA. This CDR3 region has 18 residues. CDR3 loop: CASSLASPGTGTGNTIYF. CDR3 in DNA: TGTGCCAGCAGCTTAGCGAGTCCCGGGACAGGGACTGGAAACACCATATATTTT.

CDR3 coding DNA: TGCGCCAGCAGTGATCCCACTGACATCCACTATGGCTACACCTTC. Its translation is CASSDPTDIHYGYTF. The V and J genes are TRBV10-1 and TRBJ1-2, with D unclear. Germline V CDR1 and CDR2: WNHNN, SYGVQD (reference sequence). The V end lost 3 bases, the J end lost 3 bases, and 14 bases lay between the germline ends. The CDR3 has 15 residues.

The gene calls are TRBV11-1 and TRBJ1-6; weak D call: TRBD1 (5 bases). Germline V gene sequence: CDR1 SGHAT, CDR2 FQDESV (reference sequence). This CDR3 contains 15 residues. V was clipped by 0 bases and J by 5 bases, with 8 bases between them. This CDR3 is CASSLAGTHNSPLHF. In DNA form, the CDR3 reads TGTGCCAGCAGCTTAGCGGGGACCCATAATTCACCCCTCCACTTT.